This passage covers 8 T cell receptor beta chains from one sample sequenced in a study of T cell repertoires in cytomegalovirus infection. MiXCR, run by TCRdb on the reads, gives a single entry per CDR3 protein. The sample records 600,000 to 700,000 distinct CDR3 sequences, roughly 36% being singletons. Antigens of these TCRs are unknown. The specimen comprised cultured PBMCs, sampled from culture after CMV antigen stimulation. The receptors here all came from a human donor in good health (CMV status not recorded). Some clones in this sample may be carry-over from other donors' samples.

This clonotype was detected a few times. V gene TRBV10-3 combines with J gene TRBJ2-1; 9 bases map to TRBD1. The CDR3 consists of 15 residues. With V trimmed by 3 bases and J by 5 bases, 5 bases remained unmatched. Germline V gene sequence: CDR1 ENHRY, CDR2 SYGVKD. The CDR3 sequence is CAISDRGQGNNEQFF. DNA for the CDR3: TGTGCCATCAGTGACCGGGGACAGGGTAACAATGAGCAGTTCTTC.

This clonotype occurred many times. The gene calls are TRBV7-8 and TRBJ2-1; TRBD2 is a possible D gene (5 bases). Trimming took off 3 bases at V and 0 bases at J, with 9 bases between the two ends. Germline CDR1 SGHVS, CDR2 FQNEAQ. This CDR3 has 15 amino acids. CDR3 residues: CASSLGASSYNEQFF. In DNA, the CDR3 is TGTGCCAGCAGCTTGGGAGCATCCTCCTACAATGAGCAGTTCTTC.

The V call is TRBV18, the J call TRBJ2-1, with 12 bases that match TRBD2. J lost 0 bases, V lost 3 bases, and 0 bases had no gene match. Germline assignment: CDR1 KGHSH and CDR2 LQKENI. This CDR3 comprises 16 residues. CDR3 DNA sequence: TGTGCCAGCTCACCGACTAGCGGGGGCTCCTACAATGAGCAGTTCTTC. It encodes CASSPTSGGSYNEQFF.

The gene calls are TRBV20-1 and TRBJ2-3; D ambiguous. The CDR3 has 12 amino acids. Germline V gene lookup returns CDR1 DFQATT and CDR2 SNEGSKA (reference sequence). With 6 bases removed from V and 7 bases from J, the gap between germline ends came to 14 bases. The CDR3: CSAYGASNTQYF. CDR3 coding DNA: TGCAGTGCCTACGGTGCGTCGAATACGCAGTATTTT.

This rearrangement joins TRBV12-3 or TRBV12-4 to TRBJ1-1; TRBD1 is a possible D gene (5 bases). Trimming stripped 8 bases from V and 4 bases from J, with 14 bases between. This CDR3 is built from 13 residues. CDR3 region: CASRSEGFTEAFF. CDR3 nucleotides: TGTGCCAGCCGATCAGAGGGGTTCACTGAAGCTTTCTTT.

Ten or more counts support this clonotype. The rearrangement uses TRBV7-2 and TRBJ2-5; 11 nucleotides match TRBD2. J gave up 3 bases and V 2 bases, and 5 bases lay outside the gene matches. The CDR3 is made up of 16 amino acids. CDR1 is SGHTA, CDR2 FQGNSA, per germline. Written as DNA, the CDR3 is TGTGCCAGCAGCTTACGGCTAGCGGGGGGCGAAGAGACCCAGTACTTC. Protein sequence: CASSLRLAGGEETQYF.

V is TRBV4-1 and J is TRBJ2-7; either TRBD1 or TRBD2 may fit D (5 bases each). The CDR3 runs 15 residues. V gave up 1 base and J gave up 2 bases, with 12 bases separating them. Germline V gene lookup returns CDR1 MGHRA and CDR2 YSYEKL. CDR3 DNA sequence: TGCGCCAGCAGCCAAGGGGGGTTCAACCCCTACGAGCAGTACTTC. Amino acid sequence: CASSQGGFNPYEQYF.

This clonotype was detected once. The chain links TRBV12-3 or TRBV12-4 to TRBJ2-1, with a possible D match to TRBD2 (5 bases). The CDR3 is made up of 14 amino acids. Trimming shortened V by 1 base and J by 7 bases, and 11 bases separated the two germline ends. CDR3 nucleotides: TGTGCCAGCAGTTTAGGACTAACGGGGAATGAGCAGTTCTTC. It specifies CASSLGLTGNEQFF.